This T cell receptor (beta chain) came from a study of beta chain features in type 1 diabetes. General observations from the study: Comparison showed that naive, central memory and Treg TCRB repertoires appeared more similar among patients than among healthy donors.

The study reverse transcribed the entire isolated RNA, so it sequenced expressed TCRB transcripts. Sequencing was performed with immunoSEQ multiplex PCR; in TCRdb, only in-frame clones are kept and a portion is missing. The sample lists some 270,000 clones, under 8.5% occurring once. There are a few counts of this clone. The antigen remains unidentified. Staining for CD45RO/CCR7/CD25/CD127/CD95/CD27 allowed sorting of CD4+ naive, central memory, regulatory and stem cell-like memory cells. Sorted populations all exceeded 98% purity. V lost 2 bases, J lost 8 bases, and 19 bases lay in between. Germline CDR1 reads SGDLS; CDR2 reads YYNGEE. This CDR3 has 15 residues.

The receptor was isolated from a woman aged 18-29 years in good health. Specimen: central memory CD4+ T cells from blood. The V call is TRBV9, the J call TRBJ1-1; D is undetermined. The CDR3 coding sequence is TGTGCCAGCAGCGTTTTATCGCGAGAGAGAGGGGAAGCTTTCTTT. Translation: CASSVLSRERGEAFF.